In this sample, the clone carrying this T cell receptor beta chain turned up many times. For the second PCR, which ran for roughly 6 to 12 cycles, a sample-barcoded 5' primer and a J-beta primer mix were used. One entry per CDR3 protein results from TCRdb running MiXCR on the 5' RACE reads. The sample has 600,000 or so distinct CDR3 sequences; about 30% are singletons. This CDR3 has 15 residues. V was trimmed by 2 bases and J by 0 bases, leaving 10 bases between them. CDR1 and CDR2 (germline): MNHNS, SASEGT. The sample is drawn from a study of blood T cells in healthy people across ages. The sequence derives from an elderly woman in good health. Specimen: blood. The chain links TRBV6-1 to TRBJ1-2; D remains ambiguous. The CDR3 sequence is CASSEQPKANYGYTF. DNA of the CDR3: TGTGCCAGCAGTGAACAGCCTAAAGCTAACTATGGCTACACCTTC.